Many counts were recorded for the clone carrying this T cell receptor (beta chain). Antigen: not known. The sample belongs to a study of prognosis after radiotherapy for stage I lung cancer. Looking at the study overall: Adenocarcinoma occurred in 11 to 13 patients and squamous cell carcinoma in 6 or 7. There were a few patients who developed distant metastases (median about seven months) after radiotherapy, while fewer than 18 showed no significant progression. Findings of the study overall: In patients with versus without metastases, TRBV and TRBJ gene usage reportedly differed.

The CDR3 covers 12 residues. V lost 3 bases and J lost 9, with 8 bases in between. The study amplified the TCR beta CDR3 region from genomic DNA. This amplification was carried out by two rounds of multiplex PCR. The authors ran first-round PCR with primers specific to each TRBV and TRBJ gene. Each CDR3 protein gets one entry after TCRdb re-called the multiplex PCR reads with MiXCR. The sample lists approximately 28,000 distinct CDR3 sequences; roughly two fifths were seen once. The receptor's source is a donor at least 50 years old with non-small cell lung cancer. The rearrangement joins TRBV12-3 or TRBV12-4 to TRBJ2-2; tentatively, D is TRBD1 or TRBD2 (6 bases each). The starting material was PBMCs, obtained before or after stereotactic body radiation therapy (not recorded which). CDR3 coding DNA: TGTGCCAGCAGTTTCCGGGGGCGGGAGCTGTTTTTT. Amino acid sequence: CASSFRGRELFF.